Listed here are 27 T cell receptor beta chains from one sample, sequenced in a study of cytomegalovirus exposure and HLA in healthy donors. Amplification used 60 Vbeta primers and 13 Jbeta primers. Data came from immunoSEQ multiplex PCR; TCRdb stores just in-frame clones and leaves some out. Of roughly 220,000 clones in the sample, approximately 70% were seen once. Sequencing was performed on PBMCs. These receptors all stem from a woman aged 25 to 45 in good health and CMV-seronegative.

This clone was found a few times. The chain has TRBV11-3 and TRBJ1-1; perhaps TRBD1 as D (6 bases). Germline V lookup: CDR1 SGHNT, CDR2 YENEEA. Trimming took off 6 bases at V and 5 bases at J, with 13 bases between the two ends. The CDR3 totals 13 residues. CDR3 residues: CASSPQGGTEAFF. The CDR3 DNA sequence: TGTGCCAGCAGTCCACAGGGTGGTACTGAAGCTTTCTTT.

The rearrangement uses TRBV6-1 and TRBJ1-1, with D perhaps TRBD1 (6 bases). Germline V CDR1 and CDR2: MNHNS, SASEGT. V lost 6 bases to trimming and J lost 1 base, with 9 bases between them. The CDR3 is made up of 13 amino acids. The CDR3 DNA reads TGTGCCAGCAGAGGGACACCGAACACTGAAGCTTTCTTT. It is translated as CASRGTPNTEAFF.

The CDR3 is CSAQGGRSYEQYF. The CDR3 coding sequence is TGCAGCGCCCAAGGGGGCAGGTCCTACGAGCAGTACTTC. This rearrangement joins TRBV29-1 to TRBJ2-7; 7 bases agree with TRBD1. From germline, CDR1 is SQVTM and CDR2 ANQGSEA. Trimming removed 7 bases from V and 1 base from J; junction bases left unmatched: 7. The CDR3 is made up of 13 amino acids.

This clone was observed a single time. The rearrangement joins TRBV10-2 to TRBJ2-5, with a possible D match to TRBD2 (7 bases). Germline V gives CDR1 WSHSY, CDR2 SAAADI. With 7 bases removed from V and 2 bases from J, the gap between germline ends came to 23 bases. The CDR3 runs to 17 residues. CDR3 nucleotide sequence: TGCGCCAGCACCCCGGGACCGGGGGGCCCCGTTCAAGAGACCCAGTACTTC. Its protein product is CASTPGPGGPVQETQYF.

This sequence joins TRBV30 and TRBJ1-2; a weak D match, TRBD1 (6 bases). CDR1 and CDR2 from the germline V gene are GTSNPN and SVGIG (reference sequence). The CDR3 loop spans 14 amino acids. V was clipped by 0 bases and J by 5 bases, with 13 bases between them. The CDR3 is CAWSVGWGTYGYTF. Written as DNA, the CDR3 is TGTGCCTGGAGTGTAGGGTGGGGGACATATGGCTACACCTTC.

The chain uses TRBV5-5 and TRBJ2-5; D may be TRBD2 (6 bases). The length of the CDR3 is 15 residues. V lost 4 bases, J lost 1 base, and 14 bases lay in between. Germline lookup yields CDR1 SGHKS and CDR2 YYEKEE (reference sequence). This CDR3 reads CASSGDWEPQETQYF. CDR3 in DNA: TGTGCCAGCAGCGGGGACTGGGAACCCCAAGAGACCCAGTACTTC.

The chain has TRBV15 and TRBJ2-1; weak D call: TRBD1 (7 bases). Trimming took 4 bases from V and 3 from J, leaving 13 bases between them. CDR3 length: 15 amino acids. Germline CDR1 and CDR2: LNHNV and YYDKDF (reference sequence). The CDR3 DNA reads TGTGCCACCAGCAATGCGGGACAGATCTACAATGAGCAGTTCTTC. Encoded protein: CATSNAGQIYNEQFF. The whole variable domain, filled in from reference TRBV15 and TRBJ2-1, reads DAMVIQNPRYQVTQFGKPVTLSCSQTLNHNVMYWYQQKSSQAPKLLFHYYDKDFNNEADTPDNFQSRRPNTSFCFLDIRSPGLGDTAMYLCATSNAGQIYNEQFFGPGTRLTVL.

On this clone itself: An end of the junction differs from the germline gene, which may be a read error. The chain couples TRBV6-5 to TRBJ1-1; 9 bases map to TRBD1. Germline-derived CDR1 and CDR2 are MNHEY and SVGAGI. The CDR3 has 14 residues. CDR3 amino acids: CANSKWDRDAEAFF. As DNA, the CDR3 is TGTGCCAACAGTAAGTGGGACAGGGACGCTGAAGCTTTCTTT.

The chain joins TRBV5-8 to TRBJ1-1; no reliable D call. This CDR3 is 18 amino acids long. Germline CDR1 reads SGHTS; CDR2 reads YDEGEE. Trimming cost V 4 bases and J 5 bases, with 27 bases left between them. The CDR3 DNA reads TGTGCCAGCAGCCGAGGTCTTGGATGGAACTTTCGGGGTACTGAAGCTTTCTTT. Protein sequence: CASSRGLGWNFRGTEAFF.

The chain links TRBV29-1 to TRBJ2-7; a possible D gene is TRBD1 (6 bases). This CDR3 spans 19 amino acids. Germline-derived CDR1 and CDR2 are SQVTM and ANQGSEA. The ends were cut back, 4 bases at V and 3 bases at J, with 31 bases in the middle. The CDR3 DNA is TGCAGCGTTGTAGCCCCGGACAAAAGAGGGGGTCGGCACGTCTACGAGCAGTACTTC. As protein: CSVVAPDKRGGRHVYEQYF.

V and J are TRBV5-1 and TRBJ2-1; a weak D match, TRBD1 (5 bases). Germline assignment: CDR1 SGHRS and CDR2 YFSETQ. The CDR3 consists of 15 residues. V dropped 4 bases and J dropped 3 bases, with 14 bases sitting between them. CDR3 loop: CASSPDSTLYNEQFF. CDR3 in DNA: TGCGCCAGCAGCCCAGACAGTACCCTCTACAATGAGCAGTTCTTC.

The genes are TRBV19 and TRBJ1-2; the match to TRBD1 covers 7 bases. Germline V lookup: CDR1 LNHDA, CDR2 SQIVND (reference sequence). V lost 10 bases to trimming and J lost 8 bases; unmatched junction nucleotides: 7. The CDR3 has 11 residues. Here the CDR3 reads CATRQGMGYTF. The CDR3 DNA sequence: TGTGCCACCCGACAGGGCATGGGCTACACCTTC.

The genes are TRBV5-4 and TRBJ1-1; D ambiguous. The V end lost 0 bases, the J end lost 6 bases, and 9 bases lay between the germline ends. The CDR3 loop spans 13 amino acids. The V gene's germline CDR1 is SGHNT and CDR2 YYREEE (reference sequence). As DNA, the CDR3 is TGTGCCAGCAGCTTGGCCGGGAGTCCTGAAGCTTTCTTT. This sequence encodes CASSLAGSPEAFF. The complete variable domain, with remaining parts taken from reference TRBV5-4 and TRBJ1-1, reads ETGVTQSPTHLIKTRGQQVTLRCSSQSGHNTVSWYQQALGQGPQFIFQYYREEENGRGNFPPRFSGLQFPNYSSELNVNALELDDSALYLCASSLAGSPEAFFGQGTRLTVV.

This clone was seen a few times. The V and J genes are TRBV27 and TRBJ1-2, with a weak D call TRBD1 (6 bases). V lost 2 bases and J 3 bases, leaving 7 bases between the germline ends. The CDR3 loop spans 13 amino acids. The germline CDR1 and CDR2 sequences are MNHEY and SMNVEV (reference sequence). The CDR3 is CASSLHRDYGYTF. DNA of the CDR3: TGTGCCAGCAGTTTACACAGGGACTATGGCTACACCTTC.

The genes are TRBV4-3 and TRBJ2-1; 7 nucleotides agree with TRBD2. The CDR3 consists of 16 residues. With V trimmed by 2 bases and J by 9 bases, 13 bases remained unmatched. CDR1 and CDR2 (germline): LGHNA, YSLEER. The CDR3 loop reads CASSQSGGGVRGEQFF. The CDR3 DNA reads TGCGCCAGCAGCCAATCCGGGGGAGGGGTCCGGGGTGAGCAGTTCTTC.

The chain employs TRBV14 and TRBJ1-1; 8 bases are a match to TRBD1. Germline CDR1 reads SGHDN; CDR2 reads FVKESK. V trimming: 0 bases; J trimming: 5 bases; junction bases outside the gene matches: 8. The CDR3 has 16 amino acids. The CDR3 loop reads CASSQDRSRGLTEAFF. The CDR3 DNA reads as TGTGCCAGCAGCCAAGATAGGAGCAGGGGGCTTACTGAAGCTTTCTTT.

The chain carries TRBV27 and TRBJ2-3, with 7 positions matching TRBD2. The V gene end was trimmed by 6 bases and the J gene end by 1 base; junction bases not matched to a gene: 7. CDR3 length equals 15 residues. Germline V lookup: CDR1 MNHEY, CDR2 SMNVEV (reference sequence). DNA of the CDR3: TGTGCCAGCAGCGAGGGAGGGGACGGCACAGATACGCAGTATTTT. Its protein is CASSEGGDGTDTQYF.

As regards this clone: Germline and junction disagree at one end, which may indicate a read error. This chain links TRBV6-1 with TRBJ1-2, with TRBD1 identical over 8 bases. The germline CDR1 and CDR2 sequences are MNHNS and SASEGT. This CDR3 contains 12 residues. The CDR3 loop is CAISPDREGYTF. The CDR3 DNA is TGTGCCATCAGTCCGGACAGGGAAGGCTACACCTTC.

The rearrangement links TRBV25-1 to TRBJ1-1; D gene uncertain. From germline, CDR1 is MGHDK and CDR2 SYGVNS. Trimming removed 6 bases from V and 2 bases from J, with 13 bases in between. This CDR3 spans 14 amino acids. In DNA, the CDR3 is TGTGCCAGCAGCGGACTAGGGAGAAACACTGAAGCTTTCTTT. The encoded protein is CASSGLGRNTEAFF.

This sequence joins TRBV5-6 and TRBJ1-6; D gene unclear. CDR1 is SGHDT and CDR2 is YYEEEE in the germline V gene. This CDR3 has 14 amino acids. Deletions cut 0 bases from V and 8 bases from J, with 9 bases between. The CDR3 is CASSLEISDSPLHF. The CDR3 DNA sequence: TGTGCCAGCAGCTTGGAAATCAGTGATTCACCCCTCCACTTT.

The V call is TRBV5-6, the J call TRBJ2-7; 9 bases match TRBD2. The CDR3 sequence is 16 residues long. CDR1 and CDR2 (germline): SGHDT, YYEEEE. Germline trimming cut 7 bases from V and 2 bases from J; bases unmatched to any gene: 13. CDR3 protein: CASLLRGGAPPYEQYF. The CDR3 DNA sequence: TGTGCCAGCCTCCTGCGGGGGGGCGCTCCCCCCTACGAGCAGTACTTC.

The V gene is TRBV2, the J gene TRBJ1-5, with D unclear. This CDR3 is built from 16 residues. Trimming cost V 5 bases and J 2 bases, with 16 bases left between them. Germline V gives CDR1 SNHLY, CDR2 FYNNEI. DNA of the CDR3: TGTGCCAGCAGTCTCTCCTTCCCGGGAGGCAATCAGCCCCAGCATTTT. Encoded protein: CASSLSFPGGNQPQHF.

This clone was seen just once. J is TRBJ1-2 and V is TRBV5-1, with a possible D match to TRBD1 (5 bases). CDR1 is SGHRS and CDR2 is YFSETQ in the germline V gene. The V gene lost 1 base and the J gene lost 6 bases, with 16 bases spanning the gap. This CDR3 is 15 amino acids long. The CDR3 spells CASSLSQDIRNGYTF. The CDR3 bases are TGCGCCAGCAGCTTGTCGCAGGACATTCGTAATGGCTACACCTTC.

This clone was observed a few times. The chain has TRBV27 and TRBJ1-1; no clear D. V lost 4 bases and J 6 bases, leaving 12 bases between the germline ends. The CDR3 sequence is 13 residues long. Per the germline V gene, CDR1 is MNHEY and CDR2 is SMNVEV (reference sequence). This CDR3 reads CASSSTPAAEAFF. DNA of the CDR3: TGTGCCAGCAGTTCGACCCCCGCGGCTGAAGCTTTCTTT.

The rearrangement links TRBV7-3 to TRBJ2-1; 11 bases agree with TRBD2. J was trimmed by 7 bases and V by 5 bases; bases with no gene match: 7. Germline V gives CDR1 SGHTA, CDR2 FQGTGA. This CDR3 region has 15 residues. In DNA form, the CDR3 reads TGTGCCAGCAGCCCGGGACTAGCGGCTGGGAATGAGCAGTTCTTC. This gives the protein CASSPGLAAGNEQFF.

The CDR3 loop reads CASSPQSGIRYNEQFF. The CDR3 DNA follows: TGCGCCAGCAGTCCTCAGTCAGGGATACGCTACAATGAGCAGTTCTTC. The rearrangement uses TRBV5-1 and TRBJ2-1; D perhaps matches TRBD1 (5 bases). The V gene's germline CDR1 is SGHRS and CDR2 YFSETQ. There are 16 residues in the CDR3. With 5 bases removed from V and 3 bases from J, the gap between germline ends came to 18 bases.

J is TRBJ2-7 and V is TRBV5-4; TRBD1 might be the D (6 bases). The CDR3 runs to 15 residues. CDR1 and CDR2 (germline): SGHNT, YYREEE (reference sequence). V was clipped by 3 bases and J by 2 bases, with 15 bases between them. The CDR3 bases are TGTGCCAGCAGCTCTAGACAGGCAGCCCCCTACGAGCAGTACTTC. Protein product: CASSSRQAAPYEQYF.